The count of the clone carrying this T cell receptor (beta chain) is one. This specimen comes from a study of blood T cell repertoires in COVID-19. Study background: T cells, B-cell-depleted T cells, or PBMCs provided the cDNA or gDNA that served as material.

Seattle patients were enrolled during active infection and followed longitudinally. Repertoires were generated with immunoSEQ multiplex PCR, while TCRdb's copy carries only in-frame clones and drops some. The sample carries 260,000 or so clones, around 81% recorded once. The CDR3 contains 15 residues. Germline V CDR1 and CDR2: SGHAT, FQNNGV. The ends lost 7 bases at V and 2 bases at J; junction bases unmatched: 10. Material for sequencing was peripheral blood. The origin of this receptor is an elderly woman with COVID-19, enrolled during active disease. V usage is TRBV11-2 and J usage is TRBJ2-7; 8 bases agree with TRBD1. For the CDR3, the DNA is TGTGCCAGCACTCTAGGGGGGACAGGAGCCTACGAGCAGTACTTC. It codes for CASTLGGTGAYEQYF.